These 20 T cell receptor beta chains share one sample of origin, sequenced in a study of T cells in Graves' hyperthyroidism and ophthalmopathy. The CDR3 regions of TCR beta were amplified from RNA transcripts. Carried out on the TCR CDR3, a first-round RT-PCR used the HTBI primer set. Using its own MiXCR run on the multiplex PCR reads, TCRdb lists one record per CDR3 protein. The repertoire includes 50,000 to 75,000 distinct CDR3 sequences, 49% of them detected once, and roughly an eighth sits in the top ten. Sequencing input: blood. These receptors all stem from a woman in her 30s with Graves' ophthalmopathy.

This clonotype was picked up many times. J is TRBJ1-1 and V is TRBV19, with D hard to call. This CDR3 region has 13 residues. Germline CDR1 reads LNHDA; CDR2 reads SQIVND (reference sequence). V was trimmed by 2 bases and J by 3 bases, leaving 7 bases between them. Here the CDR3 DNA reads TGTGCCAGTAGTATAAGCCAGGACACTGAAGCTTTCTTT. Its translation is CASSISQDTEAFF. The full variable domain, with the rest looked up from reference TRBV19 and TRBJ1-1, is DGGITQSPKYLFRKEGQNVTLSCEQNLNHDAMYWYRQDPGQGLRLIYYSQIVNDFQKGDIAEGYSVSREKKESFPLTVTSAQKNPTAFYLCASSISQDTEAFFGQGTRLTVV.

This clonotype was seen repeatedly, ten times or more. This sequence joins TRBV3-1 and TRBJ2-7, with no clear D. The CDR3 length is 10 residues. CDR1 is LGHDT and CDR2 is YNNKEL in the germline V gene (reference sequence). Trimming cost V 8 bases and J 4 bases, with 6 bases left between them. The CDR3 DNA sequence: TGTGCCAGCGGAGAGTACGAGCAGTACTTC. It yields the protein CASGEYEQYF.

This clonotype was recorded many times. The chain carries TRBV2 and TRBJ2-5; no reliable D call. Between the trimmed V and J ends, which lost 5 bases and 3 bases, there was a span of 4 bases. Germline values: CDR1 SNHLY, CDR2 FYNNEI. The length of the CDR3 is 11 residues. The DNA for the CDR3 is TGTGCCAGCAGTACTGAAGAGACCCAGTACTTC. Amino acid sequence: CASSTEETQYF.

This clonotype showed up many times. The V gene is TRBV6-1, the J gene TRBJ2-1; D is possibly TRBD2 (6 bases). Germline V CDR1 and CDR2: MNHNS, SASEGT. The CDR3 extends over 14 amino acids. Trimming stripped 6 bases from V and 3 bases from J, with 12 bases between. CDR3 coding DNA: TGTGCCAGCAGGGCGGGACTTGTCTACAATGAGCAGTTCTTC. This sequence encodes CASRAGLVYNEQFF.

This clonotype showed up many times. CDR3 sequence reads: CASSFLAGGSNEQYF. Here the CDR3 DNA reads TGTGCCAGCAGCTTTCTAGCGGGAGGAAGCAACGAGCAGTACTTC. This rearrangement joins TRBV5-5 to TRBJ2-7; 11 bases fit TRBD2. Germline CDR1 SGHKS, CDR2 YYEKEE (reference sequence). The ends lost 2 bases at V and 5 bases at J; junction bases unmatched: 6. The CDR3 totals 15 residues.

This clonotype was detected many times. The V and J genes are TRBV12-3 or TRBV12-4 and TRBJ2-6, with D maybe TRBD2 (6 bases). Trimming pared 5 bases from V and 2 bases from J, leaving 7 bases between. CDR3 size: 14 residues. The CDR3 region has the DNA TGTGCCAGCAGTCGGGGGACTGGGGCCAACGTCCTGACTTTC. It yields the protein CASSRGTGANVLTF.

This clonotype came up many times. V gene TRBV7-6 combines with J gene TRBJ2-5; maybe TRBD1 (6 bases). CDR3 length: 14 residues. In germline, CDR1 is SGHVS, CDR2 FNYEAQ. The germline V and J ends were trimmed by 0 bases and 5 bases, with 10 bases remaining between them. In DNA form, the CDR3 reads TGTGCCAGCAGCTTAGCCAGGGGTGGGGAGACCCAGTACTTC. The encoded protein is CASSLARGGETQYF.

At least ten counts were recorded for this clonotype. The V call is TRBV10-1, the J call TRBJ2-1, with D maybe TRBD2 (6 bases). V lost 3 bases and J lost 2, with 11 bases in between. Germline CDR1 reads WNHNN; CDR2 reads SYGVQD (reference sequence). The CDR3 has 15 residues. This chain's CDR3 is CASSDSGGAYNEQFF. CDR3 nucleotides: TGCGCCAGCAGTGATAGCGGAGGGGCCTACAATGAGCAGTTCTTC.

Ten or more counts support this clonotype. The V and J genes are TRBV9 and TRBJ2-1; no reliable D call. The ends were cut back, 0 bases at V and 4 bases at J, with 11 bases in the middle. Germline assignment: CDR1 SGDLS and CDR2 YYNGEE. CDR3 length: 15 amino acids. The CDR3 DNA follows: TGTGCCAGCAGCGTAGCGTCAAATAATTACAATGAGCAGTTCTTC. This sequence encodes CASSVASNNYNEQFF. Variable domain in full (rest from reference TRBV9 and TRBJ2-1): DSGVTQTPKHLITATGQRVTLRCSPRSGDLSVYWYQQSLDQGLQFLIQYYNGEERAKGNILERFSAQQFPDLHSELNLSSLELGDSALYFCASSVASNNYNEQFFGPGTRLTVL.

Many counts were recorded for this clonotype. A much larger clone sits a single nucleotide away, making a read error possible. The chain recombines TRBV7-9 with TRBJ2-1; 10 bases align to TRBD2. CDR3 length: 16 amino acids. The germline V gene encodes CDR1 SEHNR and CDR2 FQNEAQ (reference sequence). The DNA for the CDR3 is TGTGCCAGCAGCTTAGGCGGACTAGCGGCCCACAATCAGCAGTTCTTC. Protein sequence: CASSLGGLAAHNQQFF.

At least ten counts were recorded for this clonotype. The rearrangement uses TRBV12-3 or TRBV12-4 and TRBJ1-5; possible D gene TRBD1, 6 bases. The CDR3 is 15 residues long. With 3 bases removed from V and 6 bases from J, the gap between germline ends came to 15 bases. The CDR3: CASSLMLGGAQPQHF. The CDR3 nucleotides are TGTGCCAGCAGTTTGATGTTGGGGGGCGCTCAGCCCCAGCATTTT.

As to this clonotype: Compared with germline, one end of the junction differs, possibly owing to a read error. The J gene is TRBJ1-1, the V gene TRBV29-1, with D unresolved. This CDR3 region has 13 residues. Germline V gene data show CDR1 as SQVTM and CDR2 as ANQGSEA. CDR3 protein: CSVEAFMNTEAFF. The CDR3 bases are TGCAGCGTAGAAGCTTTCATGAACACTGAAGCTTTCTTT.

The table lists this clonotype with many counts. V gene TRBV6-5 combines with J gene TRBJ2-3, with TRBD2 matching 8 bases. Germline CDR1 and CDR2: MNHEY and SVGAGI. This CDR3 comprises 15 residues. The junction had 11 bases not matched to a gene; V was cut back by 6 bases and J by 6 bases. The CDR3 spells CASSLIPGGLDTQYF. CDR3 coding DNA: TGTGCCAGCAGCCTCATCCCGGGAGGGCTTGATACGCAGTATTTT.

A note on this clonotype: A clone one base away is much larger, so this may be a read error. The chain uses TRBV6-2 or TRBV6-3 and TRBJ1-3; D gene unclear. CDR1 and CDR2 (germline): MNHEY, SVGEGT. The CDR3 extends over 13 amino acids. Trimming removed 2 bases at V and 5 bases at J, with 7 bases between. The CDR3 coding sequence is TGTGCCAGCAGTTACCCATCTAGAAACACCATATATTTT. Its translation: CASSYPSRNTIYF.

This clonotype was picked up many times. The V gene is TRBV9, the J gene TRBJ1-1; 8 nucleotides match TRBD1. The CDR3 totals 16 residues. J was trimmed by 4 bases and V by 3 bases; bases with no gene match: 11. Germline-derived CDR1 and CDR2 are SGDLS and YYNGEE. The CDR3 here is CASSGGPQGASTEAFF. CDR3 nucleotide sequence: TGTGCCAGCAGCGGAGGACCGCAGGGGGCCAGCACTGAAGCTTTCTTT.

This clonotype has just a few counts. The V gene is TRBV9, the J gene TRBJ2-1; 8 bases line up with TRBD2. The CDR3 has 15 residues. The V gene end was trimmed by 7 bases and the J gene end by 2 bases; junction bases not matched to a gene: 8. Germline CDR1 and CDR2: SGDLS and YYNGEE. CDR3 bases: TGTGCCAGCTCACGGTACGGGAGGGCCTACAATGAGCAGTTCTTC. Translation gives CASSRYGRAYNEQFF.

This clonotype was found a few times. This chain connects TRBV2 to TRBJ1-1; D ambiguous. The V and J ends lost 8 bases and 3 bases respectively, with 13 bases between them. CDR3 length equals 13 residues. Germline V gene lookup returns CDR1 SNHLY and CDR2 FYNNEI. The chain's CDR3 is CASSPSRDTEAFF. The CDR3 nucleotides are TGTGCCAGCTCACCTTCGAGGGACACTGAAGCTTTCTTT.

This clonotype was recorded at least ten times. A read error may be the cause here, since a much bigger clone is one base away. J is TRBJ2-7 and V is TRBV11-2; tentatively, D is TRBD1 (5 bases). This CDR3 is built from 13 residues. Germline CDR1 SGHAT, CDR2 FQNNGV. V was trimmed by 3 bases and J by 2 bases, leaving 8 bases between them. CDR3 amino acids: CASSFGAAYEQYF. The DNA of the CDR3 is TGTGCCAGCAGCTTTGGGGCTGCCTACGAGCAGTACTTC. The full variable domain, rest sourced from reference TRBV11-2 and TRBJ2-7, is EAGVAQSPRYKIIEKRQSVAFWCNPISGHATLYWYQQILGQGPKLLIQFQNNGVVDDSQLPKDRFSAERLKGVDSTLKIQPAKLEDSAVYLCASSFGAAYEQYFGPGTRLTVT.

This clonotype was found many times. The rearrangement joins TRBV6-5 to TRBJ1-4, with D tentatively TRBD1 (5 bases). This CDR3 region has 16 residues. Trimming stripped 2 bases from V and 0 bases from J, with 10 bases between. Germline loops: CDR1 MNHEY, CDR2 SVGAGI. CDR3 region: CASSYNRRATNEKLFF. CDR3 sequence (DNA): TGTGCCAGCAGTTACAACAGGAGAGCAACTAATGAAAAACTGTTTTTT.

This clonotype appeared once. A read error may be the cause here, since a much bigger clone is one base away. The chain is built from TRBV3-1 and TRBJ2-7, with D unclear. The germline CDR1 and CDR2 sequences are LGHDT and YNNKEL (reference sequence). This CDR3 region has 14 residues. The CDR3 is CACSQFISSYEQYF. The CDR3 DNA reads TGTGCCTGCAGCCAATTTATCAGCTCCTACGAGCAGTACTTC.